These 12 T cell receptor beta chains were sequenced from one sample in a study of T cell repertoires in cytomegalovirus infection. TCRdb passed the reads through MiXCR, listing each CDR3 protein once. This table has around 740,000 distinct CDR3 sequences, about a third appearing once. Sequencing was done on a sample of PBMCs. Receptors were obtained from a human donor in good health (CMV status not recorded). Some clones in this sample may be carry-over from other donors' samples.

CDR3 DNA sequence: TGTGCCAGCAGTTCCGGCAGCGGGTTCCGGAACACTGAAGCTTTCTTT. Its translation: CASSSGSGFRNTEAFF. The chain uses TRBV12-3 or TRBV12-4 and TRBJ1-1; D uncertain. CDR3 length equals 16 residues. Deletions cut 4 bases from V and 1 base from J, with 16 bases between.

Concerning this clonotype: A junction boundary mismatches the germline segment, possibly from a read error. J is TRBJ2-3 and V is TRBV28; 8 bases are a match to TRBD2. The germline V gene has CDR1 MDHEN and CDR2 SYDVKM. The CDR3 is made up of 15 amino acids. CDR3 in amino acids: CASSVSGDGTYTQYF. The CDR3 coding sequence is TGTGCCAGCAGCGTTAGCGGGGACGGCACATATACGCAGTATTTT.

To note about this clonotype: This CDR3 fails to terminate in the conserved phenylalanine or tryptophan, so it likely reflects a read error. The chain joins TRBV10-3 to TRBJ1-1; unclear D gene. There are 13 residues in the CDR3. Deletions cut 0 bases from V and 8 bases from J, with 10 bases between. Germline CDR1 and CDR2: ENHRY and SYGVKD. The CDR3 loop is CAISESWRIEAFC. In DNA form, the CDR3 reads TGTGCCATCAGTGAGTCGTGGCGCATCGAAGCTTTCTGT.

As regards this clonotype: A much bigger clone sits one base away, suggesting this may be a read error. V and J are TRBV19 and TRBJ2-5, with D possibly TRBD2 on 6 matching bases. Germline CDR1 and CDR2: LNHDA and SQIVND (reference sequence). The CDR3 totals 14 residues. Trimming took off 5 bases at V and 2 bases at J, with 12 bases between the two ends. This CDR3 is CASSSRGFQETQYF. The DNA for the CDR3 is TGTGCCAGTAGTTCGCGGGGCTTTCAAGAGACCCAGTACTTC.

The table lists this clonotype with a few counts. The chain links TRBV7-9 to TRBJ2-2, with D perhaps TRBD1 or TRBD2 (6 bases each). This CDR3 comprises 16 residues. CDR1 and CDR2 from the germline V gene are SEHNR and FQNEAQ (reference sequence). V shed 5 bases and J shed 7 bases, with 20 bases lying between them. As DNA, the CDR3 is TGTGCCAGCAGCCCAGCCGGGGGCGCTTTCGTCGGGGAGCTGTTTTTT. This encodes CASSPAGGAFVGELFF.

The chain links TRBV20-1 to TRBJ2-7; 7 nucleotides line up with TRBD1. The CDR3 runs 13 residues. The germline V gene encodes CDR1 DFQATT and CDR2 SNEGSKA (reference sequence). V was clipped by 3 bases and J by 3 bases; unmatched bases: 5. The CDR3 spells CSASPSGGYEQYF. The CDR3 nucleotides are TGCAGTGCTAGCCCGTCAGGGGGCTACGAGCAGTACTTC.

The CDR3 protein is CATSRGGLLAFF. CDR3 coding DNA: TGTGCCACCAGCAGAGGGGGGCTTTTGGCTTTCTTT. V and J are TRBV15 and TRBJ1-1, with a weak D call TRBD1 (6 bases). CDR1 and CDR2 from the germline V gene are LNHNV and YYDKDF (reference sequence). V lost 1 base to trimming and J lost 11 bases, with 11 bases between them. The CDR3 sequence is 12 residues long.

There are a few counts of this clonotype. The chain links TRBV12-3 or TRBV12-4 to TRBJ2-2; 8 bases match TRBD2. The CDR3 is made up of 16 amino acids. The V gene end was trimmed by 2 bases and the J gene end by 6 bases; junction bases not matched to a gene: 8. CDR3 bases: TGTGCCAGCAGTTTAAGCGGGAGAAGTAGCGCCGGGGAGCTGTTTTTT. It yields the protein CASSLSGRSSAGELFF.

The chain joins TRBV5-1 to TRBJ2-1, with unresolved D. Germline V gives CDR1 SGHRS, CDR2 YFSETQ. The CDR3 is 14 amino acids. Trimming took 2 bases from V and 4 from J, leaving 10 bases between them. This chain's CDR3 is CASSLGLKYNEQFF. CDR3 DNA: TGCGCCAGCAGCTTAGGGCTAAAGTACAATGAGCAGTTCTTC.

The chain uses TRBV14 and TRBJ2-4; 8 positions agree with TRBD1. The trim removed 1 base at V and 12 bases at J, leaving 5 bases unmatched. This CDR3 contains 13 residues. The germline V gene encodes CDR1 SGHDN and CDR2 FVKESK. The CDR3 sequence: CASSQAPQGAQYF. DNA for the CDR3: TGTGCCAGCAGCCAAGCTCCTCAGGGGGCTCAGTACTTC.

This clonotype was observed a handful of times. The V and J genes are TRBV7-2 and TRBJ2-7, with TRBD2 identical over 9 bases. V trimming: 6 bases; J trimming: 2 bases; junction bases outside the gene matches: 8. Germline V gene lookup returns CDR1 SGHTA and CDR2 FQGNSA. CDR3 length: 15 residues. For the CDR3, the DNA is TGTGCCAGCAGTTCGGATCTAGCGGGGACCTACGAGCAGTACTTC. Translating it yields CASSSDLAGTYEQYF.

J is TRBJ2-5 and V is TRBV5-1, with 10 bases aligning to TRBD2. Germline lookup yields CDR1 SGHRS and CDR2 YFSETQ. V lost 4 bases, J lost 5 bases, and 11 bases stayed unmatched. The CDR3 runs to 16 residues. The CDR3 DNA is TGCGCCAGCAGCGTCGGGACTAGCGCCTGGGGGGAGACCCAGTACTTC. This gives the protein CASSVGTSAWGETQYF. Full variable domain (rest looked up from reference TRBV5-1 and TRBJ2-5): KAGVTQTPRYLIKTRGQQVTLSCSPISGHRSVSWYQQTPGQGLQFLFEYFSETQRNKGNFPGRFSGRQFSNSRSEMNVSTLELGDSALYLCASSVGTSAWGETQYFGPGTRLLVL.